The entry that follows covers one T cell receptor (beta chain) sequence. As yet, its antigen is unknown. These data originate in a study of OX40 agonist ivuxolimab in advanced cancers. Regarding the study as a whole: Researchers did not determine the expanded peripheral T cells' antigen specificity.

The data were produced by immunoSEQ multiplex PCR, yet TCRdb's version contains in-frame clones alone and is incomplete. Here the sample spans 20,000 to 25,000 clones, around 84% being singletons. Germline V CDR1 and CDR2: MDHEN, SYDVKM. The germline V and J ends were trimmed by 7 bases and 0 bases, with 10 bases remaining between them. The CDR3 is made up of 14 amino acids. Sequencing used CD4+ or CD8+ T cells sorted from blood, obtained in a trial of the OX40 agonist ivuxolimab. The receptor's source is an adult with an advanced solid tumor such as melanoma, head and neck, liver or kidney cancer. This rearrangement joins TRBV28 to TRBJ2-1; D remains ambiguous. The CDR3 region is CASTYSASYNEQFF. CDR3 nucleotides: TGTGCCAGCACCTACAGTGCCTCCTACAATGAGCAGTTCTTC.